One and the same sample provided the 5 T cell receptor beta chains below, sequenced in a study of blood T cell repertoires in COVID-19. The protocol was immunoSEQ multiplex PCR, while the TCRdb copy is restricted to in-frame clones and leaves out a portion. This sample has more than 250,000 clones; around 88% occur once, and the top ten carry 1.5% to 2%. Input material: peripheral blood. The source of these receptors is a woman between 50 and 59 years old with acute or convalescent COVID-19.

The CDR3 nucleotides read TGTGCCAGCAGCCAAGAACGGGGGGCAACTAATGAAAAACTGTTTTTT. Translation: CASSQERGATNEKLFF. This sequence joins TRBV3-1 (or the pseudogene TRBV3-2) and TRBJ1-4, with a possible D match to TRBD1 (5 bases). The germline V gene encodes CDR1 LGHDT and CDR2 YNNKEL (reference sequence). V was shortened by 0 bases and J by 0 bases, with 8 bases between the two germline ends. This CDR3 region has 16 residues.

The chain couples TRBV10-3 to TRBJ1-1; 9 nucleotides line up with TRBD1. The trim removed 4 bases at V and 1 base at J, leaving 4 bases unmatched. The CDR3 length is 15 residues. The germline V gene has CDR1 ENHRY and CDR2 SYGVKD. CDR3 residues: CAISVRDRANTEAFF. In DNA, the CDR3 is TGTGCCATCAGTGTAAGGGACAGGGCGAACACTGAAGCTTTCTTT.

The chain has TRBV7-9 and TRBJ2-5, with a weak D call TRBD2 (5 bases). CDR3 length: 16 amino acids. V was pared by 0 bases and J by 6 bases, with 17 bases between. From germline, CDR1 is SEHNR and CDR2 FQNEAQ (reference sequence). The CDR3 sequence is CASSLALWIEGKTQYF. The DNA of the CDR3 is TGTGCCAGCAGCTTAGCGCTATGGATCGAGGGAAAGACCCAGTACTTC.

In its sample, this clone was seen once. The chain has TRBV24-1 and TRBJ1-2; tentative D call: TRBD1 (6 bases). Trimming removed 4 bases at V and 8 bases at J, with 13 bases between. Germline lookup yields CDR1 KGHDR and CDR2 SFDVKD. The CDR3 runs to 13 residues. CDR3 in DNA: TGTGCCACCAGTGAGACAGGAAGAGACGGCTACACCTTC. This translates into CATSETGRDGYTF.

The gene calls are TRBV27 and TRBJ1-5; D remains ambiguous. CDR3 length: 13 residues. V gave up 5 bases and J gave up 7 bases, with 12 bases separating them. CDR1 is MNHEY, CDR2 SMNVEV, per germline (reference sequence). This CDR3 reads CASSLHIGQPQHF. CDR3 coding DNA: TGTGCCAGCAGTCTCCATATCGGGCAGCCCCAGCATTTT.